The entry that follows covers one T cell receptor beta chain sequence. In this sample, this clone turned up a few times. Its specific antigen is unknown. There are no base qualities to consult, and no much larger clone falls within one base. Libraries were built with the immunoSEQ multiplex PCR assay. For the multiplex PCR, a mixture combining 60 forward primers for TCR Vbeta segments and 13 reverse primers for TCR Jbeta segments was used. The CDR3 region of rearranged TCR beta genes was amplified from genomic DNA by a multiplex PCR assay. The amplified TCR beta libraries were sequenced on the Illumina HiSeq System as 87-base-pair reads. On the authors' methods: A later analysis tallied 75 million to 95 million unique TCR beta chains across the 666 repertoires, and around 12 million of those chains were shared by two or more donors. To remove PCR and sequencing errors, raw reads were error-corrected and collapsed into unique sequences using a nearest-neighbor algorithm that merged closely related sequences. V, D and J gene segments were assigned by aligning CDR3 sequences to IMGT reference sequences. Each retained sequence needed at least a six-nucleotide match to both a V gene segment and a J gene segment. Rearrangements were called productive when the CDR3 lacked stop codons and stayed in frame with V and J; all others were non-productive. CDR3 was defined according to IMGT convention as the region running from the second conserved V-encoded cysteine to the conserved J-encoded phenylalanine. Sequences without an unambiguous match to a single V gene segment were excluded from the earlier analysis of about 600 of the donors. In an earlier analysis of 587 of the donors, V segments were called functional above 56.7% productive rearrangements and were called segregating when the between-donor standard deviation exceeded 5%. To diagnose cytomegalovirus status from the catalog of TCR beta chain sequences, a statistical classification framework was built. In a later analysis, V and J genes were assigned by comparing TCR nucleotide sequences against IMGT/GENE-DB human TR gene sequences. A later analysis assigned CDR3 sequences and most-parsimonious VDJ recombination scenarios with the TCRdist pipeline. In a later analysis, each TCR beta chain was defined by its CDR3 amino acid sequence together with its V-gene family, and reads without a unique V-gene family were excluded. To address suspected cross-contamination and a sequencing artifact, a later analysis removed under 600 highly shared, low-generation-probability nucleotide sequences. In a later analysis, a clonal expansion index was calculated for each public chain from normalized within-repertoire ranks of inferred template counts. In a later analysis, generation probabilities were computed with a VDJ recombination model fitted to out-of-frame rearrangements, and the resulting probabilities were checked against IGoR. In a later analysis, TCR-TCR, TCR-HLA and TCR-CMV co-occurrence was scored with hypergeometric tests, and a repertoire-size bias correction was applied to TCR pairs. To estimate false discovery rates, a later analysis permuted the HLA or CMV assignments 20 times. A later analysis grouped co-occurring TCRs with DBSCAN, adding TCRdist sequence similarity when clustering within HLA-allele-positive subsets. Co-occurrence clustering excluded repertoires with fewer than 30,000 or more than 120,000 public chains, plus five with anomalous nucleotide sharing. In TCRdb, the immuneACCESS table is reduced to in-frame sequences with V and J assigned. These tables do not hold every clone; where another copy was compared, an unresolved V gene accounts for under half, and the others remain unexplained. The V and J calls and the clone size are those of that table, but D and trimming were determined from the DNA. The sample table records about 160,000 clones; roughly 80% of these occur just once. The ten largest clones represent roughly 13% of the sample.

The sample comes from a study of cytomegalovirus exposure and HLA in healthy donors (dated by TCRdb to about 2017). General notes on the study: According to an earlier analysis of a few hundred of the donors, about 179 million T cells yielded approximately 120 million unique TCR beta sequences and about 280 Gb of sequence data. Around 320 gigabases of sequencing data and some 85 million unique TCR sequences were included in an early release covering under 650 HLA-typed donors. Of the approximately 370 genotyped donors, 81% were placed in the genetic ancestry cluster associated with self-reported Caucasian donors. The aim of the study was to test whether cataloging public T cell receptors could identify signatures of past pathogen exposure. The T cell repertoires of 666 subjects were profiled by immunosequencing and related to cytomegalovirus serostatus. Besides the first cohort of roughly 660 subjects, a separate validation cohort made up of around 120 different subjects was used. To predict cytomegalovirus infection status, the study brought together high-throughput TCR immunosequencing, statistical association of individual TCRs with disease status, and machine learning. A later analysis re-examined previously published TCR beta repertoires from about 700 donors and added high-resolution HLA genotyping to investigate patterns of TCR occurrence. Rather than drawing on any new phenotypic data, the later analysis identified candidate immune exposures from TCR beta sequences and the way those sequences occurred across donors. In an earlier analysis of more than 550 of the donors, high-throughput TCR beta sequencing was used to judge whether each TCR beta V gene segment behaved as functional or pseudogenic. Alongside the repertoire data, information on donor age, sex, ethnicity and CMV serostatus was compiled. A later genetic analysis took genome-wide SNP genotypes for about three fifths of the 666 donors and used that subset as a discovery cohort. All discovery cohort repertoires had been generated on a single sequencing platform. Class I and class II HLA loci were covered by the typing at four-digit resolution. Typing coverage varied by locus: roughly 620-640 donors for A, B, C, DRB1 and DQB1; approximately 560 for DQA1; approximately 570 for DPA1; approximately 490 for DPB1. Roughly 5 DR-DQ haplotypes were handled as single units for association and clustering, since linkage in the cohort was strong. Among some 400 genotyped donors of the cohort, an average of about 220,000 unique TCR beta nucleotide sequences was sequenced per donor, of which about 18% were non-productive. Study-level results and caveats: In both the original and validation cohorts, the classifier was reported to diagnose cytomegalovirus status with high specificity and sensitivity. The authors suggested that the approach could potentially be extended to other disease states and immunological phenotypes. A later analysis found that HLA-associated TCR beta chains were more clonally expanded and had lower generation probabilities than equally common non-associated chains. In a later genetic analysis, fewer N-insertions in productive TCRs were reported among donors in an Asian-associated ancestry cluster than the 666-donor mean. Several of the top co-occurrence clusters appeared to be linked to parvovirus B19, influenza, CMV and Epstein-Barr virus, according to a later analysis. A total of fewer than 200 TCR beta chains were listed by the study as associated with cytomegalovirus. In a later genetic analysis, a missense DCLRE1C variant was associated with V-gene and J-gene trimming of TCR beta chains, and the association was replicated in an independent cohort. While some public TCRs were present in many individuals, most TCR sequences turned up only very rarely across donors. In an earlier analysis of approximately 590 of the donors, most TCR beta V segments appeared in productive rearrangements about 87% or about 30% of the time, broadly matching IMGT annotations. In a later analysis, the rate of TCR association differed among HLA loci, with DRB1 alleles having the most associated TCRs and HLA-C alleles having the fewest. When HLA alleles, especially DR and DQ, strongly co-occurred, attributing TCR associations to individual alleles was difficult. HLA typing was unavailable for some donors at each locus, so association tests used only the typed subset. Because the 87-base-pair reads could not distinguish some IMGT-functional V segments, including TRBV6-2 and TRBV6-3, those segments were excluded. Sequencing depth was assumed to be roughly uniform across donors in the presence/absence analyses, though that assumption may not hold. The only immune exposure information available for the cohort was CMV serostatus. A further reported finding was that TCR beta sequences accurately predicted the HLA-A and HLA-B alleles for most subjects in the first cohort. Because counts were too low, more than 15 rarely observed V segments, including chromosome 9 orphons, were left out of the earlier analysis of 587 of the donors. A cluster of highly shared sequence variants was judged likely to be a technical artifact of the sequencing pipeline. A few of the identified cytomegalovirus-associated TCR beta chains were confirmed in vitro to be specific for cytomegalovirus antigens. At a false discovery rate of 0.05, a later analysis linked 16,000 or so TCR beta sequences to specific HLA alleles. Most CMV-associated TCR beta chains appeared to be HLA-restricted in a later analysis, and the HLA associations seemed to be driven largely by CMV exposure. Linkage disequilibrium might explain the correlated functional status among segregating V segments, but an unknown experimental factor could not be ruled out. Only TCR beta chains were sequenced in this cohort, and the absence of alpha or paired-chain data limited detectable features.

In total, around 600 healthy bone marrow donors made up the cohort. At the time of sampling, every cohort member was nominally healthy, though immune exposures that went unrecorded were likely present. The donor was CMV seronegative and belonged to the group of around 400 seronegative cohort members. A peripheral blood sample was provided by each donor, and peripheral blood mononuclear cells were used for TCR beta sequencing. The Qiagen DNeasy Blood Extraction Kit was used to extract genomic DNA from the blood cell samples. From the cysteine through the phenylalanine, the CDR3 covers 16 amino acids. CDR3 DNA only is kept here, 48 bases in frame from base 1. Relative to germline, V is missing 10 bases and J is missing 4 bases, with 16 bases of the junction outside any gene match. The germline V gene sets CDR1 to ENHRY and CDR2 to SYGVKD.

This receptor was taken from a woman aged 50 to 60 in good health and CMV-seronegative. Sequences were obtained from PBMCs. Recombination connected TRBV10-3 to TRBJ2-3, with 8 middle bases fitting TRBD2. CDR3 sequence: CASHKQRERVADTQYF. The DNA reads TGTGCCAGCCATAAACAGCGGGAGAGGGTCGCAGATACGCAGTATTTT.